The clone carrying this T cell receptor (beta chain) has just a few counts. Original methodology: Scientists estimated how many nucleated cells there were by amplifying reference gene primers. Measured with immunoSEQ multiplex PCR; TCRdb has only the in-frame clones, and not every one. That table furnishes V, J and clone size, whereas the DNA furnished D and trimming. The sample records some 83,000 clones, approximately 78% being singletons. This sample is drawn from a study of blood T cell repertoires in COVID-19. Study overall: Donors in the United States, Italy and Spain gave samples during acute or convalescent COVID-19. T cells, B-cell-depleted T cells, or PBMCs provided the cDNA or gDNA that served as material.

Germline-derived CDR1 and CDR2 are SGHDN and FVKESK. This CDR3 region has 13 residues. Trimming pared 4 bases from V and 3 bases from J, leaving 9 bases between. The origin of this receptor is a human donor in a cohort sampled during active COVID-19. The chain has TRBV14 and TRBJ1-2; no clear D gene. The sample taken for sequencing was peripheral blood. The CDR3, as DNA: TGTGCCAGCAGCCCGGGAACTTACTATGGCTACACCTTC. Translated: CASSPGTYYGYTF.